A selection of T cell receptor beta chains follows, all from one sample in a study of T cells in Graves' hyperthyroidism and ophthalmopathy. TCRdb re-called the multiplex PCR reads through MiXCR, storing one row per CDR3 protein. The data hold approximately 210,000 distinct CDR3 sequences, with roughly 17% observed a single time. The source material was blood. The receptors here all came from a man between 50 and 59 years old with Graves' hyperthyroidism. The conserved cysteine and the conserved F or W are not part of the CDR3 here. The D gene is left open where the match is weak. Not every row has a clone size; where given, it reads once, few, many or a size class.

v_call	d_call	j_call	clone_size	cdr3_aa
TRBV28	TRBD1	TRBJ2-7	.	ASSSPGTGGDEQY
TRBV7-8	.	TRBJ2-1	many	ASSPHGGLGEQF
TRBV5-6	TRBD1	TRBJ1-4	.	ASSWDSGGTNEKLF
TRBV11-2	.	TRBJ1-3	few	ASRVPGNTIY
TRBV5-1	.	TRBJ2-6	.	ASSSPEAGANVLT
TRBV30	TRBD2	TRBJ2-5	.	AWSVAGVKTQY
TRBV19	.	TRBJ2-7	.	ASSTLGMDGFSYEQY
TRBV27	.	TRBJ1-1	.	ASRTNTEAF
TRBV11-2	.	TRBJ1-2	many	ASSRQTNYGYT
TRBV7-8	TRBD1	TRBJ2-1	few	ASSSDRGGWNEQF
TRBV5-4	.	TRBJ2-3	.	ASSLGSPSTDTQY
TRBV11-2	.	TRBJ2-5	many	ASSLNQWGQETQY
TRBV5-4	.	TRBJ2-1	.	ASSRGGENPYNEQF
TRBV20-1	.	TRBJ1-6	many	SATPSGKYNSPLH
TRBV7-8	.	TRBJ2-7	many	ASSLSWRAGNEQY
TRBV5-6	TRBD1	TRBJ1-2	.	ASSLGDLRQGLSKSDYGYT
TRBV3-1	.	TRBJ2-1	many	ASSQVLSEQF
TRBV6-2/TRBV6-3	.	TRBJ2-1	many	ASTPGGATYNEQF
TRBV20-1	.	TRBJ2-1	many	SASPSAVVIEQF
TRBV2	.	TRBJ1-2	many	ASRGGQLGGYT